The clone carrying this T cell receptor (beta chain) turned up a few times. CDR3 size: 16 residues. Germline V gene sequence: CDR1 SGHKS, CDR2 YYEKEE (reference sequence). V was trimmed by 4 bases and J by 0 bases, leaving 13 bases between them. The data were obtained in a study of T-cell reconstitution after alpha-beta-depleted transplantation in children. Unique molecular identifiers featured in how the TCRbeta library was prepared. Each CDR3 protein gets one entry after TCRdb re-called the PCR reads with MiXCR. The profile shows 500,000 or so distinct CDR3 sequences, around a third of them singletons.

The chain combines TRBV5-5 with TRBJ1-4; D is possibly TRBD1 (6 bases). This TCR derives from a human donor who donated a stem cell graft to a child with aplastic anemia. The sample consisted of PBMCs from the stem cell graft donor, taken from the stem cell graft. The CDR3 here is CASSRTGGPTNEKLFF. CDR3 nucleotides: TGTGCCAGCAGCCGCACCGGGGGGCCAACTAATGAAAAACTGTTTTTT.